These 32 T cell receptor beta chains originate from one sample sequenced in a study of human T cells and chemical hapten exposure. TCRdb re-called the RACE reads through MiXCR, storing one row per CDR3 protein. Of 150,000 or so distinct CDR3 sequences detected, roughly 15% appear once; the ten largest clones hold 1.7%. Regarding time point: patch test 1, 2 weeks after DPC sensitization. As to treatment: therapeutic diphenylcyclopropenone sensitization with weekly scalp DPC. Sequenced here: whole blood, sampled in connection with sensitization to the hapten diphenylcyclopropenone (DPC). The source of these receptors is a woman in her twenties or thirties with alopecia areata. Some clones in this sample may be carry-over from other donors' samples.

This clonotype was recorded only once. The chain carries TRBV18 and TRBJ2-7; D not certain. Trimming shortened V by 0 bases and J by 4 bases, and 10 bases separated the two germline ends. Germline V gene data show CDR1 as KGHSH and CDR2 as LQKENI. CDR3 length equals 14 residues. The CDR3 DNA is TGTGCCAGCTCACCACCGGTGGGGATTTACGAGCAGTACTTC. Translating it yields CASSPPVGIYEQYF.

This clonotype was detected many times. The CDR3 nucleotides are TGCAGCGGAGGGACAGGGATGAGGGATTCACCCCTCCACTTT. Translated: CSGGTGMRDSPLHF. The rearrangement joins TRBV29-1 to TRBJ1-6; 9 nucleotides line up with TRBD1. Germline CDR1 and CDR2: SQVTM and ANQGSEA. Trimming took 7 bases from V and 8 from J; bases not matched to a gene: 9. The CDR3 runs to 14 residues.

This clonotype was observed at least ten times. The chain couples TRBV3-1 to TRBJ1-5, with D hard to call. Germline assignment: CDR1 LGHDT and CDR2 YNNKEL (reference sequence). With 0 bases removed from V and 10 bases from J, the gap between germline ends came to 10 bases. CDR3 size: 13 residues. The DNA for the CDR3 is TGTGCCAGCAGCCAAGATCGGACCTTACCCCAGCATTTT. Translated: CASSQDRTLPQHF.

The CDR3 sequence: CASSRAAGPSGANVLTF. The CDR3 DNA is TGTGCCAGCTCACGGGCGGCAGGGCCCTCTGGGGCCAACGTCCTGACTTTC. The chain employs TRBV18 and TRBJ2-6; tentatively, D is TRBD1 (5 bases). The germline gives CDR1 KGHSH, CDR2 LQKENI. V shed 4 bases and J shed 0 bases, with 13 bases lying between them. The CDR3 loop spans 17 amino acids.

This clonotype was counted at least ten times. In nucleotides, the CDR3 is TGCGCCAGCAGCCCCCGACAGGGAAGCTACGAGCAGTACTTC. Its translation is CASSPRQGSYEQYF. The chain joins TRBV5-1 to TRBJ2-7, with 7 bases lining up with TRBD1. Germline V gene data show CDR1 as SGHRS and CDR2 as YFSETQ. This CDR3 region has 14 residues. J was trimmed by 3 bases and V by 4 bases; bases with no gene match: 7.

This clonotype was found a few times. The gene calls are TRBV29-1 and TRBJ1-1; 11 bases align to TRBD1. This CDR3 is 13 amino acids long. After removal of 6 bases from V and 11 bases from J, the junction contained 11 bases not matched to a gene. Per the germline V gene, CDR1 is SQVTM and CDR2 is ANQGSEA. CDR3 in amino acids: CSVTRTGGVWAFF. For the CDR3, the DNA is TGCAGCGTGACTAGGACAGGGGGCGTTTGGGCTTTCTTT.

The rearrangement uses TRBV20-1 and TRBJ2-7, with D perhaps TRBD1 (6 bases). V lost 6 bases and J lost 7, with 13 bases in between. The CDR3 is 11 residues long. The germline V gene has CDR1 DFQATT and CDR2 SNEGSKA (reference sequence). The CDR3 DNA sequence: TGCAGTGCCCGCCGGACAGTAGAGCAGTACTTC. Translation: CSARRTVEQYF.

The chain combines TRBV20-1 with TRBJ2-1; D uncertain. V was cut by 6 bases and J by 9 bases, with 18 bases left in between. CDR1 and CDR2 from the germline V gene are DFQATT and SNEGSKA (reference sequence). This CDR3 has 13 residues. The CDR3 protein is CSAAPFKGGEQFF. The CDR3 DNA is TGCAGTGCCGCCCCTTTTAAGGGCGGTGAGCAGTTCTTC.

This clonotype was observed a handful of times. This chain joins TRBV19 and TRBJ2-7; the D call may be TRBD1 or TRBD2 (5 bases each). Germline loops: CDR1 LNHDA, CDR2 SQIVND (reference sequence). This CDR3 is built from 14 residues. Trimming stripped 3 bases from V and 6 bases from J, with 15 bases between. The CDR3 DNA reads TGTGCCAGTAGTATTTTTGGGACCGATGGCGAGCAGTACTTC. Its translation is CASSIFGTDGEQYF.

The chain couples TRBV28 to TRBJ2-7, with 7 bases matching TRBD1. The CDR3 runs to 14 residues. V shed 7 bases, J shed 0 bases, and the junction held 6 bases outside the gene matches. In germline, CDR1 is MDHEN, CDR2 SYDVKM. The CDR3 reads CASITGTASYEQYF. The CDR3 DNA reads as TGTGCCAGCATTACCGGGACAGCCTCCTACGAGCAGTACTTC.

The table lists this clonotype with many counts. The genes are TRBV12-3 or TRBV12-4 and TRBJ1-2; D gene unclear. This CDR3 is 12 amino acids long. V shed 3 bases and J shed 4 bases, with 6 bases lying between them. CDR3 sequence reads: CASSFRGYGYTF. The DNA for the CDR3 is TGTGCCAGCAGTTTCCGGGGCTATGGCTACACCTTC.

This clonotype was seen more than once but under ten times. The chain has TRBV7-2 and TRBJ2-7; no clear D. V lost 3 bases to trimming and J lost 6 bases, with 6 bases between them. This CDR3 has 11 amino acids. The germline gives CDR1 SGHTA, CDR2 FQGNSA. CDR3 in amino acids: CASSLALEQYF. Here the CDR3 DNA reads TGTGCCAGCAGCTTGGCACTCGAGCAGTACTTC.

This clonotype showed up many times. The gene calls are TRBV20-1 and TRBJ2-3, with 9 positions matching TRBD1. After removal of 5 bases from V and 3 bases from J, the junction contained 9 bases not matched to a gene. This CDR3 has 15 amino acids. Germline-derived CDR1 and CDR2 are DFQATT and SNEGSKA (reference sequence). The DNA for the CDR3 is TGCAGTGCTCTTCACCGGACAGGGGTTACAGATACGCAGTATTTT. Residues: CSALHRTGVTDTQYF.

The rearrangement joins TRBV7-9 to TRBJ1-2, with a possible D match to TRBD1 (5 bases). The V end lost 4 bases, the J end lost 3 bases, and 15 bases lay between the germline ends. Per the germline V gene, CDR1 is SEHNR and CDR2 is FQNEAQ (reference sequence). There are 15 residues in the CDR3. In nucleotides, the CDR3 is TGTGCCAGCAGCTCCCAGGGCCAAGGATACTATGGCTACACCTTC. This translates into CASSSQGQGYYGYTF.

The chain links TRBV6-6 to TRBJ1-4; possibly TRBD1 for D (5 bases). The V gene lost 3 bases and the J gene lost 2 bases, with 7 bases spanning the gap. The CDR3 consists of 14 residues. Germline-derived CDR1 and CDR2 are MNHNY and SVGAGI (reference sequence). In DNA, the CDR3 is TGTGCCAGCAGTTATGGGGGGACTAATGAAAAACTGTTTTTT. Protein product: CASSYGGTNEKLFF.

This clonotype was recorded at least ten times. This chain's CDR3 is CASSLASGGIYEQYF. The DNA of the CDR3 is TGTGCCAGCAGCTTAGCTAGCGGGGGGATATACGAGCAGTACTTC. This sequence joins TRBV7-2 and TRBJ2-7; 10 bases are shared with TRBD2. Germline values: CDR1 SGHTA, CDR2 FQGNSA. CDR3 length equals 15 residues. Trimming at V came to 0 bases and at J to 4 bases, leaving 3 bases not matched to a gene.

V and J are TRBV6-5 and TRBJ2-5, with 10 positions matching TRBD1. Germline V lookup: CDR1 MNHEY, CDR2 SVGAGI. The CDR3 runs to 14 residues. Germline trimming cut 6 bases from V and 6 bases from J; bases unmatched to any gene: 7. CDR3 sequence reads: CASSPGQGVKTQYF. The CDR3 coding sequence is TGTGCCAGCAGCCCCGGACAGGGGGTGAAGACCCAGTACTTC.

The V and J genes are TRBV7-9 and TRBJ2-7, with D maybe TRBD2 (6 bases). The CDR3 loop spans 14 amino acids. Germline-derived CDR1 and CDR2 are SEHNR and FQNEAQ (reference sequence). The ends were cut back, 5 bases at V and 7 bases at J, with 18 bases in the middle. CDR3 sequence: CASSRGTSGEEQYF. CDR3 coding DNA: TGTGCCAGCAGCCGTGGGACTTCCGGCGAGGAGCAGTACTTC. The full variable domain, its missing parts supplied by reference TRBV7-9 and TRBJ2-7, is DTGVSQNPRHKITKRGQNVTFRCDPISEHNRLYWYRQTLGQGPEFLTYFQNEAQLEKSRLLSDRFSAERPKGSFSTLEIQRTEQGDSAMYLCASSRGTSGEEQYFGPGTRLTVT.

Points on this clonotype: At one end, the junction sequence differs from germline, possibly due to a read error. V gene TRBV18 combines with J gene TRBJ2-7; maybe TRBD2 (6 bases). The CDR3 sequence is 14 residues long. CDR1 is KGHSH, CDR2 LQKENI, per germline. CDR3 nucleotide sequence: TGTGCCAGCCCACCACCGGAGGGGATCTACGAGCAGTACTTC. This translates into CASPPPEGIYEQYF. The full variable domain, with the rest looked up from reference TRBV18 and TRBJ2-7, is NAGVMQNPRHLVRRRGQEARLRCSPMKGHSHVYWYRQLPEEGLKFMVYLQKENIIDESGMPKERFSAEFPKEGPSILRIQQVVRGDSAAYFCASPPPEGIYEQYFGPGTRLTVT.

This clonotype was found a few times. The CDR3 protein is CASSLEGRKNTEAFF. In nucleotides, the CDR3 is TGCGCCAGCAGCTTGGAGGGCAGGAAGAACACTGAAGCTTTCTTT. J is TRBJ1-1 and V is TRBV5-1; D uncertain. Per germline, CDR1 SGHRS and CDR2 YFSETQ. The CDR3 covers 15 residues. The ends were cut back, 0 bases at V and 1 base at J, with 10 bases in the middle.

In this sample, this clonotype turned up a few times. The chain combines TRBV5-1 with TRBJ1-1; D unclear. V was trimmed by 1 base and J by 0 bases, leaving 7 bases between them. This CDR3 has 14 amino acids. Germline CDR1 and CDR2: SGHRS and YFSETQ. The CDR3 nucleotides are TGCGCCAGCAGCTTGAGGTCCATGAACACTGAAGCTTTCTTT. The encoded protein is CASSLRSMNTEAFF. The full variable domain, rest sourced from reference TRBV5-1 and TRBJ1-1, is KAGVTQTPRYLIKTRGQQVTLSCSPISGHRSVSWYQQTPGQGLQFLFEYFSETQRNKGNFPGRFSGRQFSNSRSEMNVSTLELGDSALYLCASSLRSMNTEAFFGQGTRLTVV.

In nucleotides, the CDR3 is TGTGCCAGCACCCGGGGGGGCCGAACGAAACCAAAGAACACTGAAGCTTTCTTT. Translating gives CASTRGGRTKPKNTEAFF. The chain joins TRBV12-3 or TRBV12-4 to TRBJ1-1, with TRBD1 as a possible D gene (6 bases). The CDR3 loop spans 18 amino acids. V was pared by 7 bases and J by 1 base, with 25 bases between.

This clonotype was counted only a few times. The chain links TRBV20-1 to TRBJ1-3; D unresolved. Per the germline V gene, CDR1 is DFQATT and CDR2 is SNEGSKA (reference sequence). This CDR3 is built from 15 residues. V was clipped by 0 bases and J by 0 bases, with 9 bases between them. This CDR3 is CSARDPGLSGNTIYF. CDR3 nucleotide sequence: TGCAGTGCTAGAGACCCCGGGCTCTCTGGAAACACCATATATTTT.

This clonotype turned up a few times. This rearrangement joins TRBV4-3 to TRBJ1-2, with no clear D. Germline V lookup: CDR1 LGHNA, CDR2 YSLEER. Trimming pared 0 bases from V and 4 bases from J, leaving 9 bases between. The CDR3 sequence is 14 residues long. The CDR3 here is CASSQEETVYGYTF. In nucleotides, the CDR3 is TGCGCCAGCAGCCAAGAAGAGACGGTCTATGGCTACACCTTC.

In this sample, this clonotype turned up a few times. The chain is built from TRBV6-2 or TRBV6-3 and TRBJ2-1; 11 bases align to TRBD2. Germline CDR1 and CDR2: MNHEY and SVGEGT. V was pared by 6 bases and J by 6 bases, with 7 bases of the junction left unmatched. The CDR3 is 15 residues long. The CDR3 DNA sequence: TGTGCCAGCAGGCTTAGCGGGGGGGCATTCAATGAGCAGTTCTTC. This gives the protein CASRLSGGAFNEQFF.

This clonotype was counted only a few times. This chain connects TRBV20-1 to TRBJ1-5; the D is unclear. Germline CDR1 and CDR2: DFQATT and SNEGSKA (reference sequence). The CDR3 runs 13 residues. V shed 5 bases and J shed 3 bases, with 11 bases lying between them. The chain's CDR3 is CSALRDINQPQHF. Written as DNA, the CDR3 is TGCAGTGCTCTCCGGGATATCAATCAGCCCCAGCATTTT.

This clonotype was seen more than once but under ten times. V is TRBV7-3 and J is TRBJ2-3, with 8 positions matching TRBD1. The CDR3 consists of 14 residues. J gave up 2 bases and V 4 bases, and 2 bases lay outside the gene matches. Per germline, CDR1 SGHTA and CDR2 FQGTGA. In DNA form, the CDR3 reads TGTGCCAGCAGCTCGACAGGGGACACAGATACGCAGTATTTT. It translates to CASSSTGDTDTQYF.

The chain has TRBV20-1 and TRBJ1-5, with 8 bases lining up with TRBD1. The germline V gene encodes CDR1 DFQATT and CDR2 SNEGSKA (reference sequence). This CDR3 comprises 15 residues. With 3 bases clipped from V and 0 bases from J, the junction kept 4 bases outside the gene matches. The CDR3 spells CSASLTGASNQPQHF. The CDR3 bases are TGCAGTGCTAGCCTGACAGGGGCTAGCAATCAGCCCCAGCATTTT.

This clonotype was seen at least ten times. The chain combines TRBV28 with TRBJ2-3; TRBD2 matches at 15 bases. Germline V gene data show CDR1 as MDHEN and CDR2 as SYDVKM. V lost 3 bases to trimming and J lost 0 bases; unmatched junction nucleotides: 4. The CDR3 extends over 18 amino acids. The CDR3 bases are TGTGCCAGCAGTTTGGGACTAGCGGGGGGCCCTAGCACAGATACGCAGTATTTT. Translating it yields CASSLGLAGGPSTDTQYF.

Worth noting for this clonotype: The junction does not match germline at one end; this may be a read error. The chain employs TRBV5-1 and TRBJ2-7; a weak D match, TRBD1 (5 bases). CDR3 length equals 13 residues. CDR1 is SGHRS and CDR2 is YFSETQ in the germline V gene. The CDR3 DNA sequence: TGCACCAGCAGCTTGGACAATTCCTACGAGCAGTACTTC. Translating it yields CTSSLDNSYEQYF.

At least ten counts were recorded for this clonotype. The CDR3 coding sequence is TGTGCCAGCAGCTTAGGATTCCGGCAGGTCGGTGGAGAGCAGTACTTC. Protein: CASSLGFRQVGGEQYF. The gene calls are TRBV7-2 and TRBJ2-7; D ambiguous. V was clipped by 1 base and J by 7 bases, with 20 bases between them. This CDR3 is built from 16 residues. The germline V gene has CDR1 SGHTA and CDR2 FQGNSA.

This clonotype was seen a few times. The rearrangement joins TRBV9 to TRBJ1-1; D unresolved. V dropped 5 bases and J dropped 5 bases, with 13 bases sitting between them. This CDR3 spans 13 amino acids. The V gene's germline CDR1 is SGDLS and CDR2 YYNGEE. The CDR3 region is CASSPRLSTEAFF. The CDR3 DNA follows: TGTGCCAGCAGTCCTAGACTGTCGACTGAAGCTTTCTTT.